This T cell receptor beta chain was obtained from a study of shared clonotypes between healthy human individuals. The CDR3 has 13 residues. Germline CDR1 and CDR2: SGHRS and YFSETQ. Trimming removed 5 bases at V and 6 bases at J, with 14 bases between. Template for every sorted-subset replicate PCR totaled 150 to 250 ng DNA, about 30,000 T cell genomes. The repertoire was sequenced with immunoSEQ multiplex PCR; TCRdb's copy has only in-frame clones and lacks some. The sample has about 610,000 clones, 95% to 98% seen once. J is TRBJ2-5 and V is TRBV5-1, with D perhaps given as TRBD1 or TRBD2 (5 bases each). The sequence came from a young woman in good health. The specimen sequenced was naive CD4+ T cells sorted from blood. Subset meaning: CD45RA+ positively selected. The chain's CDR3 is CASSWDGEKTQYF. Written as DNA, the CDR3 is TGCGCCAGCAGTTGGGACGGAGAGAAGACCCAGTACTTC.